Listed below are T cell receptor beta chains from one sample, sequenced in a study of T cell responses to AZD1222 COVID-19 vaccine. Here immunoSEQ multiplex PCR was the method, and the copy in TCRdb shows in-frame clones only, minus some. The table lists approximately 140,000 clones, roughly 89% of them singletons, with roughly 6% in the top ten. The sequencing here drew on peripheral blood, taken on day 0 of AZD1222 vaccination. Every receptor here comes from an adult in good health. CDR3s include the opening cysteine and the closing phenylalanine or tryptophan. A D gene is named only where the DNA matches it firmly. For some rows the clone size is stated as once, few or many, or as a class when expanded; others skip it.

clone_size j_call d_call v_call cdr3_aa cdr3_nt
. TRBJ2-1 TRBD2 TRBV4-2 CASSQGTSGNYNEQFF TGTGCCAGCAGCCAAGGGACTAGCGGGAACTACAATGAGCAGTTCTTC
. TRBJ2-5 . TRBV7-3 CASSLRGTVQETQYF TGTGCCAGCAGCTTACGCGGGACAGTCCAAGAGACCCAGTACTTC
. TRBJ1-1 . TRBV11-3 CASSRENTEAFF TGTGCCAGCAGCAGAGAGAACACTGAAGCTTTCTTT
. TRBJ2-5 . TRBV5-4 CASSLRREGQETQYF TGTGCCAGCAGCTTGAGACGGGAAGGCCAAGAGACCCAGTACTTC
. TRBJ2-3 . TRBV18 CASSPGGRDTQYF TGTGCCAGCTCCCCCGGGGGGCGAGATACGCAGTATTTT
. TRBJ1-5 TRBD1 TRBV5-1 CASSPQGAWNQPQHF TGCGCCAGCAGCCCACAGGGGGCATGGAATCAGCCCCAGCATTTT
. TRBJ1-4 TRBD1 TRBV19 CASSMTGGINEKLFF TGTGCCAGTAGTATGACAGGGGGGATTAATGAAAAACTGTTTTTT
many TRBJ1-3 . TRBV4-1 CASSQVDMGLISGNTIYF TGCGCCAGCAGCCAAGTTGATATGGGACTGATCTCTGGAAACACCATATATTTT
. TRBJ1-1 . TRBV7-5 CARSFPFRGRTEAFF TGTGCCAGAAGCTTCCCATTCAGGGGGCGCACTGAAGCTTTCTTT
. TRBJ2-2 . TRBV21-1 CASTDSDLACTGELFF TGTGCCAGCACCGACTCCGATCTAGCGTGCACCGGGGAGCTGTTTTTT
. TRBJ1-5 . TRBV30 CAWSVTGSNQPQHF TGTGCCTGGAGTGTCACTGGTAGCAATCAGCCCCAGCATTTT
once TRBJ2-5 . TRBV7-3 CASSFTDRETQYF TGTGCCAGCAGCTTCACGGATCGGGAGACCCAGTACTTC
once TRBJ2-1 . TRBV5-5 CASSLGPPIGNEQFF TGTGCCAGCAGCTTAGGGCCTCCGATCGGTAATGAGCAGTTCTTC
. TRBJ1-3 . TRBV6-2/TRBV6-3 CASSYSRWAGRIRNTIYF TGTGCCAGCAGTTACTCCCGATGGGCAGGGCGCATCCGAAACACCATATATTTT
. TRBJ1-2 . TRBV3-1/TRBV3-2 CASSQWAGVGRVIIF TGTGCCAGCAGCCAGTGGGCGGGTGTTGGTCGAGTGATCATCTTC
. TRBJ1-5 . TRBV6-1 CASSEGGRGNQPQHF TGTGCCAGCAGTGAAGGAGGCAGGGGTAATCAGCCCCAGCATTTT
. TRBJ1-2 TRBD1 TRBV19 CASLGLKDRDPRGYGYTF TGTGCCAGTTTGGGTTTGAAGGACAGGGACCCACGGGGGTATGGCTACACCTTC
. TRBJ2-2 TRBD2 TRBV6-4 CASSVSGGNTGELFF TGTGCCAGCAGTGTTTCGGGGGGGAACACCGGGGAGCTGTTTTTT
. TRBJ1-5 . TRBV30 CAWSVMGSNQPQHF TGTGCCTGGAGTGTAATGGGGAGCAATCAGCCCCAGCATTTT
. TRBJ1-4 . TRBV19 CASSIGSTSALREKLFF TGTGCCAGTAGTATAGGTTCTACCTCAGCCCTACGGGAAAAACTGTTTTTT
. TRBJ2-7 . TRBV4-3 CASSQDRDREQYF TGCGCCAGCAGCCAAGACAGGGACCGGGAGCAGTACTTC
. TRBJ1-5 . TRBV21-1 CASSNSGGSQPQHF TGTGCCAGCAGCAATTCAGGGGGCAGTCAGCCCCAGCATTTT
. TRBJ2-1 . TRBV5-1 CASSLGDGAYNEQFF TGCGCCAGCAGCTTAGGGGACGGGGCCTACAATGAGCAGTTCTTC
few TRBJ2-1 . TRBV7-9 CASSLTGIEQFF TGTGCCAGCAGCTTAACCGGGATCGAGCAGTTCTTC
once TRBJ2-5 TRBD1 TRBV2 CASLELGQAYQETQYF TGTGCCAGCCTCGAACTGGGACAGGCTTACCAAGAGACCCAGTACTTC
. TRBJ2-7 TRBD1 TRBV15 CATSAGTAYEQYF TGTGCCACCAGCGCCGGGACAGCCTACGAGCAGTACTTC
. TRBJ1-2 TRBD1 TRBV5-1 CASSLAPQGGVYGYTF TGCGCCAGCAGCTTGGCCCCACAGGGGGGAGTCTATGGCTACACCTTC
. TRBJ2-2 . TRBV6-5 CASRRGGTGELFF TGTGCCAGCAGAAGAGGAGGCACCGGGGAGCTGTTTTTT
. TRBJ2-3 TRBD2 TRBV7-3 CASSLAGGTDTQYF TGTGCCAGCAGCTTAGCGGGAGGGACAGATACGCAGTATTTT
. TRBJ2-1 . TRBV9 CASSVRGQLWTNNEQFF TGTGCCAGCAGCGTCAGGGGTCAGTTGTGGACCAACAATGAGCAGTTCTTC
. TRBJ1-2 TRBD1 TRBV30 CAWRGTAPIAYGYTF TGTGCCTGGAGGGGGACAGCCCCAATCGCCTATGGCTACACCTTC
. TRBJ2-3 . TRBV9 CASSVVSGQNTDTQYF TGTGCCAGCAGCGTAGTATCGGGACAAAACACAGATACGCAGTATTTT
. TRBJ2-1 . TRBV9 CASSVVPTSPGNEQFF TGTGCCAGCAGCGTAGTTCCGACTAGTCCTGGCAATGAGCAGTTCTTC
. TRBJ2-4 . TRBV2 CASSSGYMPKNIQYF TGTGCCAGCAGTTCAGGGTATATGCCCAAAAACATTCAGTACTTC
. TRBJ2-7 TRBD1 TRBV7-9 CASSSRDSDFYEQYF TGTGCCAGCAGCTCCCGGGACAGTGATTTCTACGAGCAGTACTTC
. TRBJ1-4 . TRBV18 CASSPPGGANEKLFF TGTGCCAGCTCACCACCGGGAGGGGCGAATGAAAAACTGTTTTTT
once TRBJ1-2 . TRBV19 CASTTVGGRYGYTF TGTGCCAGTACCACTGTCGGGGGACGCTATGGCTACACCTTC
. TRBJ1-3 TRBD1 TRBV4-1 CASSQDFVGQADSGNTIYF TGCGCCAGCAGCCAAGATTTCGTAGGACAGGCTGACTCTGGAAACACCATATATTTT
. TRBJ1-2 . TRBV2 CVVGAYGYTF TGTGTTGTCGGAGCTTATGGCTACACCTTC
once TRBJ1-1 . TRBV11-1 CASSLVGLNTEAFF TGTGCCAGCAGCTTGGTCGGTTTGAACACTGAAGCTTTCTTT
. TRBJ1-1 TRBD1 TRBV5-4 CASSGWTGPFTEAFF TGTGCCAGCAGCGGATGGACAGGGCCGTTCACTGAAGCTTTCTTT
. TRBJ1-3 . TRBV27 CASSPHRSGNTIYF TGTGCCAGCAGTCCCCACCGCTCTGGAAACACCATATATTTT
. TRBJ2-1 . TRBV24-1 CATSALGTGTSGGEQFF TGTGCCACCAGTGCCCTTGGCACGGGGACTTCGGGTGGTGAGCAGTTCTTC
. TRBJ1-6 . TRBV7-2 CASSFGTNSPLHF TGTGCCAGCAGCTTCGGGACGAATTCACCCCTCCACTTT
. TRBJ1-5 TRBD1 TRBV23-1 CASSQSPGQGTQDQPQHF TGCGCCAGCAGTCAATCCCCGGGACAGGGGACCCAAGATCAGCCCCAGCATTTT
. TRBJ2-1 TRBD2 TRBV7-9 CASSWTSGANEQFF TGTGCCAGCAGCTGGACTAGTGGGGCCAATGAGCAGTTCTTC
. TRBJ1-5 TRBD1 TRBV5-8 CASKKRGQGVQPQHF TGTGCCAGCAAAAAACGGGGACAGGGGGTCCAGCCCCAGCATTTT
. TRBJ1-4 . TRBV28 CATESGRGKLFF TGTGCCACCGAGTCCGGGAGGGGAAAACTGTTTTTT
. TRBJ1-1 . TRBV7-3 CASSLHQNTEAFF TGTGCCAGCAGCTTACACCAGAACACTGAAGCTTTCTTT
. TRBJ1-2 TRBD1 TRBV5-5 CASSLAIEGARYGYTF TGTGCCAGCAGCTTGGCCATCGAGGGGGCGAGGTATGGCTACACCTTC
. TRBJ1-1 TRBD1 TRBV5-1 CASSSGQGRNTEAFF TGCGCCAGCAGCTCGGGACAGGGGAGGAACACTGAAGCTTTCTTT